This TCR beta chain was identified during a study of early T cells in non-severe SARS-CoV-2 infection. This clonotype was seen a handful of times. V was shortened by 1 base and J by 0 bases, with 9 bases between the two germline ends. Germline V lookup: CDR1 SGHTA, CDR2 FQGNSA. This CDR3 is built from 15 residues. TCRdb re-derived calls from the 5' RACE reads in MiXCR, one entry per CDR3 protein. The data contain tens of thousands of distinct CDR3 sequences, over 6% of them singletons. Input material: whole blood. The chain recombines TRBV7-2 with TRBJ1-1; D may be TRBD1 (5 bases). This sequence was found in an adult who was a healthcare worker with PCR-confirmed SARS-CoV-2 infection or an uninfected control (not recorded which). The CDR3 loop reads CASSLGRTMNTEAFF. For the CDR3, the DNA is TGTGCCAGCAGCTTAGGGAGGACAATGAACACTGAAGCTTTCTTT.